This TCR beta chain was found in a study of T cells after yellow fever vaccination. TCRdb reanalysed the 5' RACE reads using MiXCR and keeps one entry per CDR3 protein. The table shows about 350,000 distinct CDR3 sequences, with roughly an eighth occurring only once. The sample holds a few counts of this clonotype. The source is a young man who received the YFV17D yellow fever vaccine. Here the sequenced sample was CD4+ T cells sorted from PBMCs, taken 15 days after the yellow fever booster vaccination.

DNA of the CDR3: TGTGCCAGCAGCCCCCGGGACAGCTACACCTTC. It translates to CASSPRDSYTF. The chain couples TRBV7-2 to TRBJ1-2, with a possible D match to TRBD1 (6 bases). Per germline, CDR1 SGHTA and CDR2 FQGNSA. This CDR3 has 11 residues. The V end lost 5 bases, the J end lost 9 bases, and 10 bases lay between the germline ends.